Below are 29 T cell receptor beta chains sequenced from a single sample in a study of blood T cell repertoires in COVID-19. Sequencing used immunoSEQ multiplex PCR; TCRdb keeps in-frame clones, though not all of them. The repertoire holds about 110,000 clones, with 85% to 90% as singletons. The sequencing sample was made of peripheral blood. The receptors here all came from a human donor in a cohort sampled during active COVID-19.

This clone was found once. The chain uses TRBV5-1 and TRBJ1-1; a weak D match, TRBD1 (5 bases). V was trimmed by 0 bases and J by 1 base, leaving 10 bases between them. Germline V gives CDR1 SGHRS, CDR2 YFSETQ. The CDR3 totals 15 residues. CDR3 bases: TGCGCCAGCAGCTTGGCCGCAGGGAAGAACACTGAAGCTTTCTTT. Encoded protein: CASSLAAGKNTEAFF.

With regard to this clone: One end of the junction varies from germline; a read error may be responsible. This chain uses TRBV7-7 with TRBJ2-2; 7 nucleotides align to TRBD2. CDR3 length equals 17 residues. CDR1 is SSHAT, CDR2 FNYEAQ, per germline (reference sequence). Here the CDR3 DNA reads TGTGCTAGCAGCTCCTCTCAGAAGCGGGGGAACACCGGGGAGCTGTTTTTT. Protein product: CASSSSQKRGNTGELFF.

The chain has TRBV27 and TRBJ2-6, with D tentatively TRBD2 (6 bases). Germline V gene sequence: CDR1 MNHEY, CDR2 SMNVEV (reference sequence). V lost 4 bases, J lost 4 bases, and 17 bases lay in between. This CDR3 contains 17 residues. Here the CDR3 DNA reads TGTGCCAGCAGTTGGGGCCCACGCGGGAACGGGGCCAACGTCCTGACTTTC. It specifies CASSWGPRGNGANVLTF.

This sequence joins TRBV9 and TRBJ1-2; D possibly corresponds to TRBD1 (6 bases). The V end lost 4 bases, the J end lost 3 bases, and 10 bases lay between the germline ends. CDR1 and CDR2 (germline): SGDLS, YYNGEE. CDR3 length: 13 amino acids. Written as DNA, the CDR3 is TGTGCCAGCAGCAGACAGGCGGACTATGGCTACACCTTC. This codes for CASSRQADYGYTF.

The sample holds one count of this clone. The chain uses TRBV9 and TRBJ2-3; 7 bases map to TRBD1. V lost 0 bases, J lost 2 bases, and 3 bases stayed unmatched. The CDR3 spans 15 residues. The germline gives CDR1 SGDLS, CDR2 YYNGEE. Written as DNA, the CDR3 is TGTGCCAGCAGCGTAGATGGGACAGACACAGATACGCAGTATTTT. Amino acid sequence: CASSVDGTDTDTQYF. Full variable domain (rest looked up from reference TRBV9 and TRBJ2-3): DSGVTQTPKHLITATGQRVTLRCSPRSGDLSVYWYQQSLDQGLQFLIQYYNGEERAKGNILERFSAQQFPDLHSELNLSSLELGDSALYFCASSVDGTDTDTQYFGPGTRLTVL.

The chain couples TRBV28 to TRBJ2-2, with 10 bases fitting TRBD1. There are 16 residues in the CDR3. CDR1 is MDHEN, CDR2 SYDVKM, per germline. The ends lost 0 bases at V and 5 bases at J; junction bases unmatched: 3. CDR3 protein: CASSLWGQGNTGELFF. The CDR3 nucleotides read TGTGCCAGCAGTTTATGGGGACAGGGGAATACCGGGGAGCTGTTTTTT.

The V gene is TRBV24-1, the J gene TRBJ2-7; a weak D match, TRBD1 (5 bases). V shed 5 bases and J shed 3 bases, with 10 bases lying between them. Germline assignment: CDR1 KGHDR and CDR2 SFDVKD. CDR3 size: 13 residues. In nucleotides, the CDR3 is TGTGCCACCAGTGCAGGACAACACTACGAGCAGTACTTC. Residues: CATSAGQHYEQYF.

The chain has TRBV9 and TRBJ1-4; D is possibly TRBD1 (5 bases). Per germline, CDR1 SGDLS and CDR2 YYNGEE. There are 16 residues in the CDR3. Deletions cut 2 bases from V and 4 bases from J, with 15 bases between. The CDR3 protein is CASSVGSGGNNEKLFF. The CDR3 nucleotides read TGTGCCAGCAGCGTGGGCTCGGGGGGGAATAATGAAAAACTGTTTTTT.

V is TRBV19 and J is TRBJ1-3; 9 positions agree with TRBD1. CDR1 and CDR2 from the germline V gene are LNHDA and SQIVND (reference sequence). The CDR3 length is 15 residues. Trimming cost V 5 bases and J 7 bases; bases outside gene matches: 9. The CDR3 loop is CASSWTGDRGNTIYF. CDR3 nucleotides: TGTGCCAGTAGTTGGACGGGAGACAGGGGGAACACCATATATTTT.

This sequence joins TRBV11-1 and TRBJ2-7; TRBD2 agrees at 9 bases. Unmatched junction bases numbered 3, after V lost 3 bases and J lost 0 bases. Germline V gene sequence: CDR1 SGHAT, CDR2 FQDESV (reference sequence). The CDR3 is made up of 15 amino acids. CDR3 bases: TGTGCCAGCAGCTTTAGCGGGGGTAGCTCCTACGAGCAGTACTTC. The encoded protein is CASSFSGGSSYEQYF.

The chain couples TRBV18 to TRBJ2-7, with 7 bases lining up with TRBD1. Germline V gene sequence: CDR1 KGHSH, CDR2 LQKENI. CDR3 length equals 17 residues. J lost 0 bases, V lost 4 bases, and 12 bases had no gene match. The CDR3 here is CASSLTVGTAYSYEQYF. DNA of the CDR3: TGTGCCAGCTCACTGACTGTAGGGACAGCCTACTCCTACGAGCAGTACTTC.

DNA for the CDR3: TGCGCCAGCAGCCAAGACGAACTAGCGGGCCAATCACCATTCTCCTACAATGAGCAGTTCTTC. This codes for CASSQDELAGQSPFSYNEQFF. The V call is TRBV4-1, the J call TRBJ2-1, with 9 bases identical to TRBD2. The germline V gene encodes CDR1 MGHRA and CDR2 YSYEKL. The trim removed 0 bases at V and 0 bases at J, leaving 15 bases unmatched. The CDR3 runs 21 residues.

The gene calls are TRBV19 and TRBJ2-4; 7 bases line up with TRBD1. Trimming removed 5 bases from V and 6 bases from J; junction bases left unmatched: 7. The CDR3 sequence is 14 residues long. Looked up from germline, CDR1 is LNHDA and CDR2 is SQIVND (reference sequence). In DNA form, the CDR3 reads TGTGCCAGTAGTGAGACAGGGCACGTAAACATTCAGTACTTC. It encodes CASSETGHVNIQYF.

The rearrangement joins TRBV5-6 to TRBJ1-1; D unclear. V lost 3 bases to trimming and J lost 3 bases, with 24 bases between them. The CDR3 is 18 residues long. Looked up from germline, CDR1 is SGHDT and CDR2 is YYEEEE. The CDR3 loop reads CASSSWRWSRAQDTEAFF. Here the CDR3 DNA reads TGTGCCAGCAGCTCCTGGAGATGGTCGCGGGCGCAGGACACTGAAGCTTTCTTT.

J is TRBJ1-2 and V is TRBV2; 9 positions agree with TRBD1. Germline V gene data show CDR1 as SNHLY and CDR2 as FYNNEI. The CDR3 has 14 residues. The V gene end was trimmed by 5 bases and the J gene end by 7 bases; junction bases not matched to a gene: 8. This chain's CDR3 is CASSPNRGLGGYTF. The CDR3 nucleotides are TGTGCCAGCAGTCCAAACAGGGGGCTCGGTGGCTACACCTTC.

The chain combines TRBV9 with TRBJ2-2; a weak D match, TRBD2 (6 bases). Trimming pared 5 bases from V and 3 bases from J, leaving 14 bases between. The CDR3 sequence is 15 residues long. CDR1 SGDLS and CDR2 YYNGEE come from the germline V gene. The CDR3 DNA sequence: TGTGCCAGCAGGCCGACGGGACTTTACACCGGGGAGCTGTTTTTT. This codes for CASRPTGLYTGELFF.

Note on this clone: Other DNA variants within this sample encode the same CDR3. V and J are TRBV7-2 and TRBJ1-1; unclear D gene. The CDR3 has 13 amino acids. Germline V lookup: CDR1 SGHTA, CDR2 FQGNSA. V lost 1 base to trimming and J lost 2 bases, with 5 bases between them. The CDR3 bases are TGTGCCAGCAGCTTAGGGGCTAACACTGAAGCTTTCTTT. It codes for CASSLGANTEAFF.

This clone was counted once. This chain connects TRBV18 to TRBJ2-7; 7 bases match TRBD1. The germline CDR1 and CDR2 sequences are KGHSH and LQKENI. The V gene end was trimmed by 3 bases and the J gene end by 3 bases; junction bases not matched to a gene: 8. This CDR3 comprises 15 residues. CDR3 amino acids: CASSPTGQSSYEQYF. Here the CDR3 DNA reads TGTGCCAGCTCACCGACGGGACAGTCGAGCTACGAGCAGTACTTC.

The chain uses TRBV19 and TRBJ2-1, with 8 positions matching TRBD1. This CDR3 is 15 amino acids long. Germline CDR1 reads LNHDA; CDR2 reads SQIVND (reference sequence). With 7 bases clipped from V and 6 bases from J, the junction kept 11 bases outside the gene matches. The CDR3, as DNA: TGTGCCAGTAAAAGGGCGACAGGGGATTTCAATGAGCAGTTCTTC. Protein: CASKRATGDFNEQFF.

This chain connects TRBV24-1 to TRBJ1-6; no clear D gene. Germline-derived CDR1 and CDR2 are KGHDR and SFDVKD. The CDR3 length is 16 residues. With 2 bases removed from V and 9 bases from J, the gap between germline ends came to 16 bases. The CDR3 is CATSDSRDLHGSPLHF. The DNA of the CDR3 is TGTGCCACCAGTGATTCGAGGGATCTGCACGGTTCACCCCTCCACTTT.

The chain combines TRBV6-6 with TRBJ2-7, with 9 bases identical to TRBD1. The CDR3 is made up of 14 amino acids. Germline CDR1 is MNHNY and CDR2 is SVGAGI (reference sequence). The V gene end was trimmed by 8 bases and the J gene end by 1 base; junction bases not matched to a gene: 6. In nucleotides, the CDR3 is TGTGCCAGCGATCCGACAGGGGGTTCCTACGAGCAGTACTTC. Its translation: CASDPTGGSYEQYF.

This CDR3 is CASSYSLAGNEQFF. In DNA form, the CDR3 reads TGTGCCAGCAGTTACTCACTAGCGGGGAATGAGCAGTTCTTC. The chain has TRBV6-6 and TRBJ2-1; 10 nucleotides agree with TRBD2. This CDR3 is built from 14 residues. Germline trimming cut 0 bases from V and 7 bases from J; bases unmatched to any gene: 0. CDR1 MNHNY and CDR2 SVGAGI come from the germline V gene (reference sequence).

The V call is TRBV19, the J call TRBJ1-1, with a tentative D call TRBD1 (5 bases). The germline gives CDR1 LNHDA, CDR2 SQIVND (reference sequence). The germline V and J ends were trimmed by 5 bases and 4 bases, with 14 bases remaining between them. The CDR3 extends over 14 amino acids. The CDR3 here is CASSYRSFGTEAFF. The CDR3 DNA follows: TGTGCCAGTAGTTACAGGAGCTTCGGCACTGAAGCTTTCTTT.

The V and J genes are TRBV9 and TRBJ2-3; TRBD1 agrees at 8 bases. Unmatched junction bases numbered 5, after V lost 4 bases and J lost 1 base. Germline-derived CDR1 and CDR2 are SGDLS and YYNGEE. This CDR3 comprises 15 residues. CDR3 coding DNA: TGTGCCAGCAGCCCGACAGGGGTCGGCACAGATACGCAGTATTTT. Amino acid sequence: CASSPTGVGTDTQYF.

The chain recombines TRBV19 with TRBJ2-3, with 11 bases lining up with TRBD2. The V gene's germline CDR1 is LNHDA and CDR2 SQIVND (reference sequence). This CDR3 contains 17 residues. V shed 3 bases, J shed 0 bases, and the junction held 5 bases outside the gene matches. The CDR3 protein is CASSIGTSGSSTDTQYF. CDR3 DNA: TGTGCCAGTAGTATTGGAACTAGCGGGAGTAGCACAGATACGCAGTATTTT.

This chain joins TRBV5-1 and TRBJ2-7; a possible D gene is TRBD1 (6 bases). This CDR3 is built from 13 residues. V lost 1 base, J lost 4 bases, and 9 bases lay in between. Germline V gene sequence: CDR1 SGHRS, CDR2 YFSETQ. CDR3 sequence reads: CASSLQGRYEQYF. The CDR3 DNA follows: TGCGCCAGCAGCTTGCAGGGGCGGTACGAGCAGTACTTC.

V is TRBV6-5 and J is TRBJ2-7, with D possibly matching TRBD1 (6 bases). This CDR3 region has 14 residues. Trimming stripped 6 bases from V and 2 bases from J, with 14 bases between. The germline CDR1 and CDR2 sequences are MNHEY and SVGAGI. The CDR3 DNA sequence: TGTGCCAGCAGGCTCCGGGACATAACCTACGAGCAGTACTTC. Amino acid sequence: CASRLRDITYEQYF.

This clone was counted once. This chain joins TRBV3-1 (or the pseudogene TRBV3-2) and TRBJ1-2; D might be TRBD1 (6 bases). CDR1 is LGHDT and CDR2 is YNNKEL in the germline V gene (reference sequence). The CDR3 spans 18 residues. V gave up 2 bases and J gave up 8 bases, with 27 bases separating them. This CDR3 is CASSQRVRAGAPGGGYTF. CDR3 sequence (DNA): TGTGCCAGCAGCCAACGGGTCCGGGCAGGGGCTCCAGGCGGGGGCTACACCTTC.

The V gene is TRBV5-1, the J gene TRBJ2-1, with 9 nucleotides matching TRBD2. The CDR3 covers 15 residues. CDR1 and CDR2 (germline): SGHRS, YFSETQ. The V segment lost 4 bases and the J segment 4 bases; nucleotides outside the gene matches: 6. CDR3 sequence: CASSPTSGPYNEQFF. The CDR3, as DNA: TGCGCCAGCAGCCCTACTAGCGGGCCGTACAATGAGCAGTTCTTC. Looking up the rest from reference TRBV5-1 and TRBJ2-1 gives the full variable domain: KAGVTQTPRYLIKTRGQQVTLSCSPISGHRSVSWYQQTPGQGLQFLFEYFSETQRNKGNFPGRFSGRQFSNSRSEMNVSTLELGDSALYLCASSPTSGPYNEQFFGPGTRLTVL.